Listed here is a single TCR beta chain. The target of this receptor is not known. No much larger clonotype is one base removed from it; base qualities were not supplied. The CDR3 spans 16 residues, from the cysteine through the phenylalanine. Only the CDR3 region is kept as DNA, spanning 48 bases read in frame from base 1. Relative to germline, V is 4 bases shorter and J is 4 bases shorter, with 17 bases between their ends. The germline V gene specifies MDHEN as CDR1 and SYDVKM as CDR2. The data originate from a study of cytomegalovirus exposure and HLA in healthy donors (TCRdb year 2017). About the study as a whole: An earlier analysis of 550 to 700 of the donors reported 250 to 300 Gb of sequence data and approximately 110 million unique TCR beta sequences from 150 million to 200 million T cells. An early release covering roughly 640 HLA-typed donors comprised around 300 gigabases of sequencing data and some 79 million unique TCR sequences. The genetic ancestry cluster associated with self-reported Caucasian donors included 70% to 85% of the roughly 390 genotyped donors. The aim of the study was to test whether cataloging public T cell receptors could identify signatures of past pathogen exposure. The T cell repertoires of some 700 subjects were profiled by immunosequencing and related to cytomegalovirus serostatus. In addition to the first cohort of around 670 subjects, a separate validation cohort of 130 or so different subjects was used. To predict cytomegalovirus infection status, the study combined high-throughput TCR immunosequencing, statistical association of individual TCRs with disease status, and machine learning. A later analysis re-analyzed previously published TCR beta repertoires from 666 donors and added high-resolution HLA genotyping to study TCR occurrence patterns. In the later analysis, no new phenotypic data were used to find candidate immune exposures; instead, reliance was placed on TCR beta sequences and their occurrence across donors. In an earlier analysis of 587 of the donors, high-throughput TCR beta sequencing was used to judge whether each TCR beta V gene segment behaved as functional or pseudogenic. Donor age, sex, ethnicity and CMV serostatus were compiled alongside the repertoire data. A later genetic analysis used genome-wide SNP genotypes for about three fifths of the roughly 700 donors, treating that subset as a discovery cohort. All discovery cohort repertoires had been generated using a single sequencing platform. Class I and class II HLA loci were covered by the typing at four-digit resolution. The number of donors typed differed by locus, with 629-630 for A, B, C, DRB1 and DQB1, about 500 for DQA1, about 610 for DPA1, and some 440 for DPB1. Because of strong linkage in the cohort, roughly five DR-DQ haplotypes were treated as single units for association and clustering. Across 300 to 400 genotyped donors of the cohort, an average of about 220,000 unique TCR beta nucleotide sequences per donor were sequenced, and 15% to 20% of those sequences were non-productive.

The receptor library was made with the immunoSEQ multiplex PCR assay. For the multiplex PCR, a mixture combining 60 forward primers for TCR Vbeta segments and 13 reverse primers for TCR Jbeta segments was used. Amplification of the CDR3 region of rearranged TCR beta genes was performed with a multiplex PCR assay on genomic DNA. On the Illumina HiSeq System, the amplified TCR beta libraries were sequenced as 87-base-pair reads. The authors' analysis ran thus. In a later analysis, 80 million or so unique TCR beta chains were counted across the roughly 670 repertoires, and roughly 9.9 million of these chains were shared by at least two donors. To remove PCR and sequencing errors, raw reads were error-corrected and collapsed into unique sequences using a nearest-neighbor algorithm that merged closely related sequences. CDR3 sequences were aligned to IMGT reference sequences to assign V, D and J gene segments. For a sequence to be retained, a match of at least six nucleotides to both a V gene segment and a J gene segment was required. Rearrangements were called productive when the CDR3 lacked stop codons and stayed in frame with V and J; all others were non-productive. Following IMGT convention, CDR3 was defined as the stretch from the second conserved V-encoded cysteine up to the conserved J-encoded phenylalanine. In an earlier analysis of around 540 of the donors, sequences lacking an unambiguous match to a single V gene segment were excluded. An earlier analysis of roughly 590 of the donors called V segments functional above 56.7% productive rearrangements and segregating when the between-donor standard deviation exceeded 5%. A statistical classification framework was developed to diagnose cytomegalovirus status using the catalog of TCR beta chain sequences. In a later analysis, TCR nucleotide sequences were compared against IMGT/GENE-DB human TR gene sequences so that V and J genes could be assigned. In a later analysis, CDR3 sequences and most-parsimonious VDJ recombination scenarios were assigned using the TCRdist pipeline. A later analysis defined each TCR beta chain by its CDR3 amino acid sequence plus V-gene family, and excluded reads lacking a unique V-gene family. A later analysis removed several hundred highly shared, low-generation-probability nucleotide sequences to deal with suspected cross-contamination and a sequencing artifact. For each public chain, a later analysis derived a clonal expansion index from normalized ranks of inferred template counts within each repertoire. In a later analysis, generation probabilities were computed with a VDJ recombination model fitted to out-of-frame rearrangements, and the resulting probabilities were checked against IGoR. Hypergeometric tests were used in a later analysis to score TCR-TCR, TCR-HLA and TCR-CMV co-occurrence, with a repertoire-size bias correction applied to the TCR pairs. In a later analysis, false discovery rates were estimated by permuting HLA or CMV assignments 20 times. In a later analysis, co-occurring TCRs were grouped using DBSCAN, and TCRdist sequence similarity was added for clustering within HLA-allele-positive subsets. Repertoires with fewer than 30,000 or more than 120,000 public chains, plus five repertoires with anomalous nucleotide sharing, were excluded from co-occurrence clustering. Imported from immuneACCESS, the table was reduced by TCRdb to in-frame sequences with V and J called. These copies leave out some clones; in studies compared against another copy, an unresolved V gene accounts for under half, and the cause of the remainder is not known. V, J and clone size are those of that table, while D and trimming were read from the DNA. This sample is represented by 150,000 to 200,000 clones; roughly three quarters of them were singletons. The ten biggest clones cover under 15% of the sample.

The cohort comprised 550 to 700 healthy bone marrow donors. All cohort members were sampled while nominally healthy, although unrecorded immune exposures were likely present. The donor was CMV seronegative and belonged to the group of 352 seronegative cohort members. Every donor gave a peripheral blood sample, and the peripheral blood mononuclear cells from that sample were used for TCR beta sequencing. The Qiagen DNeasy Blood Extraction Kit was used to extract genomic DNA from the blood cell samples. General conclusions and limits of the study: According to the authors, the approach could potentially be generalized to other disease states and immunological phenotypes. In a later analysis, most CMV-associated TCR beta chains were found to appear HLA-restricted, with HLA associations seemingly driven largely by CMV exposure. A further reported finding was that TCR beta sequences accurately predicted the HLA-A and HLA-B alleles for most subjects in the first cohort. The classifier was reported to diagnose cytomegalovirus status with high specificity and sensitivity in both the original cohort and the validation cohort. The sequencing pipeline was judged likely to have produced a cluster of highly shared sequence variants as a technical artifact. In this cohort, only TCR beta chains were sequenced, and detectable features were limited by the absence of alpha or paired-chain data. The only immune exposure information available for the cohort was CMV serostatus. About 17 rarely observed V segments, including chromosome 9 orphons, were excluded from the earlier analysis of just under 600 of the donors because counts were too low. Because some donors lacked HLA typing at each locus, the association tests relied only on the typed subset. The study listed 150 to 200 TCR beta chains as associated with cytomegalovirus. Compared with the approximately 720-donor mean, donors in an Asian-associated ancestry cluster had fewer N-insertions in productive TCRs, according to a later genetic analysis. A later analysis associated 17,000 or so TCR beta sequences with specific HLA alleles at a false discovery rate of 0.05. When HLA alleles, especially DR and DQ, strongly co-occurred, TCR associations were difficult to assign to individual alleles. Broadly in line with IMGT annotations, most TCR beta V segments showed up in productive rearrangements about 87% or about 30% of the time in an earlier analysis of several hundred of the donors. Correlated functional status among segregating V segments might reflect linkage disequilibrium, but an unknown experimental factor could not be ruled out. In vitro tests confirmed that a few of the cytomegalovirus-associated TCR beta chains recognize cytomegalovirus antigens. In a later analysis, the rate of TCR association differed among HLA loci, with DRB1 alleles having the most associated TCRs and HLA-C alleles having the fewest. Roughly uniform sequencing depth across donors was assumed in presence/absence analyses, although this assumption may not hold. Some IMGT-functional V segments, including TRBV6-2 and TRBV6-3, could not be distinguished by the 87-base-pair reads and were therefore excluded. V-gene and J-gene trimming of TCR beta chains was associated with a missense DCLRE1C variant in a later genetic analysis, and the association was replicated in an independent cohort. Several of the top co-occurrence clusters appeared to be linked to parvovirus B19, influenza, CMV and Epstein-Barr virus, according to a later analysis. While some public TCRs were present in many individuals, most TCR sequences turned up only very rarely across donors. In a later analysis, HLA-associated TCR beta chains were found to be more clonally expanded and to have lower generation probabilities than equally common non-associated chains.

Recombination joined TRBV28 with TRBJ1-3; no D gene can be assigned with confidence. The TCR sequence derives from a woman aged 40 to 55 in good health and CMV-seronegative. Sample: PBMCs. The DNA sequence is as follows: TGTGCCAGCAGTTCGGTTGGCAGGACGGGAGGAAACACCATATATTTT. Its translation reads: CASSSVGRTGGNTIYF.